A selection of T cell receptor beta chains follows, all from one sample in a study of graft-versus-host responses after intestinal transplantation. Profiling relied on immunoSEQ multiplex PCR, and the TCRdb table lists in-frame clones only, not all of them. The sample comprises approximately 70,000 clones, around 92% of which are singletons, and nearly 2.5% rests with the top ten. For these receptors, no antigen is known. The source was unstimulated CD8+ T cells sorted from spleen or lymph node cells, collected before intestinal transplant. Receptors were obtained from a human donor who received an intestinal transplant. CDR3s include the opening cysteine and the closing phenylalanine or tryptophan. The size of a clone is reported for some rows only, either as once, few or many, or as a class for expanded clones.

CDR3 protein: CASSLNYMDRSATNEKLFF; clone size: .; CDR3 length: 19; V gene: TRBV28; J gene: TRBJ1-4
CDR3 protein: CASSWADRGIYGYTF; clone size: .; CDR3 length: 15; V gene: TRBV5-1; J gene: TRBJ1-2
CDR3 protein: CASSYLREGFYEQYF; clone size: .; CDR3 length: 15; V gene: TRBV27; J gene: TRBJ2-7
CDR3 protein: CASSFSGLVMGGTQYF; clone size: .; CDR3 length: 16; V gene: TRBV5-8; J gene: TRBJ2-5
CDR3 protein: CASSQELEDEQFF; clone size: .; CDR3 length: 13; V gene: TRBV4-1; J gene: TRBJ2-1
CDR3 protein: CASSKDRPRSYEQYF; clone size: few; CDR3 length: 15; V gene: TRBV21-1; J gene: TRBJ2-7
CDR3 protein: CASASREGGYNEQFF; clone size: once; CDR3 length: 15; V gene: TRBV13; J gene: TRBJ2-1
CDR3 protein: CASSQTDLLAGGEGEQFF; clone size: .; CDR3 length: 18; V gene: TRBV4-1; J gene: TRBJ2-1
CDR3 protein: CSVVAKTGSGANVLTF; clone size: .; CDR3 length: 16; V gene: TRBV29-1; J gene: TRBJ2-6
CDR3 protein: CASSPQAHYGYTF; clone size: few; CDR3 length: 13; V gene: TRBV27; J gene: TRBJ1-2
CDR3 protein: CASSPGGWEKLFF; clone size: .; CDR3 length: 13; V gene: TRBV7-8; J gene: TRBJ1-4
CDR3 protein: CASSLRQGNNEQFF; clone size: .; CDR3 length: 14; V gene: TRBV5-1; J gene: TRBJ2-1
CDR3 protein: CASRPHRDRGTPQHF; clone size: .; CDR3 length: 15; V gene: TRBV28; J gene: TRBJ1-5
CDR3 protein: CASSFSAGGGGDTQYF; clone size: .; CDR3 length: 16; V gene: TRBV27; J gene: TRBJ2-3
CDR3 protein: CALLRGGKNTGELFF; clone size: .; CDR3 length: 15; V gene: TRBV6-6; J gene: TRBJ2-2
CDR3 protein: CASSQVSGWETRYF; clone size: .; CDR3 length: 14; V gene: TRBV4-1; J gene: TRBJ2-5
CDR3 protein: CASSLRQGLSYEQYF; clone size: .; CDR3 length: 15; V gene: TRBV5-1; J gene: TRBJ2-7
CDR3 protein: CASSPRGQGSWGANVLTF; clone size: .; CDR3 length: 18; V gene: TRBV18; J gene: TRBJ2-6
CDR3 protein: CASSGPTGNGRTGELFF; clone size: .; CDR3 length: 17; V gene: TRBV9; J gene: TRBJ2-2
CDR3 protein: CASSVGGQTTETQYF; clone size: once; CDR3 length: 15; V gene: TRBV9; J gene: TRBJ2-5
CDR3 protein: CASSFAASSYNEQFF; clone size: .; CDR3 length: 15; V gene: TRBV27; J gene: TRBJ2-1
CDR3 protein: CASSPLGGPDTQYF; clone size: .; CDR3 length: 14; V gene: TRBV28; J gene: TRBJ2-3
CDR3 protein: CASSLTPGQGYEQYF; clone size: .; CDR3 length: 15; V gene: TRBV7-8; J gene: TRBJ2-7
CDR3 protein: CSALHNEQFF; clone size: .; CDR3 length: 10; V gene: TRBV20-1; J gene: TRBJ2-1
CDR3 protein: CASSAIDRGDNEQFF; clone size: .; CDR3 length: 15; V gene: TRBV27; J gene: TRBJ2-1
CDR3 protein: CASSRTRQGDGYTF; clone size: few; CDR3 length: 14; V gene: TRBV7-9; J gene: TRBJ1-2
CDR3 protein: CAIRTSGRTGELFF; clone size: .; CDR3 length: 14; V gene: TRBV28; J gene: TRBJ2-2
CDR3 protein: CASSVGGSSVDEQFF; clone size: .; CDR3 length: 15; V gene: TRBV9; J gene: TRBJ2-1
CDR3 protein: CASSQGSRNYGYTF; clone size: .; CDR3 length: 14; V gene: TRBV4-1; J gene: TRBJ1-2
CDR3 protein: CASSVGVSYEQYF; clone size: .; CDR3 length: 13; V gene: TRBV6-1; J gene: TRBJ2-7
CDR3 protein: CASSSQGERGYTF; clone size: .; CDR3 length: 13; V gene: TRBV5-1; J gene: TRBJ1-2
CDR3 protein: CASMAPWGQDTQYF; clone size: .; CDR3 length: 14; V gene: TRBV28; J gene: TRBJ2-3
CDR3 protein: CASSQAGGQGLNTQYF; clone size: few; CDR3 length: 16; V gene: TRBV14; J gene: TRBJ2-3
CDR3 protein: CASSLAAGLERAGELFF; clone size: .; CDR3 length: 17; V gene: TRBV7-2; J gene: TRBJ2-2
CDR3 protein: CASSLGRNTRETQYF; clone size: once; CDR3 length: 15; V gene: TRBV7-9; J gene: TRBJ2-5
CDR3 protein: CASKTGGVGYTF; clone size: .; CDR3 length: 12; V gene: TRBV27; J gene: TRBJ1-2
CDR3 protein: CASSAEWDRRTDTQYF; clone size: .; CDR3 length: 16; V gene: TRBV5-4; J gene: TRBJ2-3
CDR3 protein: CASSPRDGQNDYNYGYTF; clone size: .; CDR3 length: 18; V gene: TRBV4-2; J gene: TRBJ1-2
CDR3 protein: CASSSGLTSVETQYF; clone size: once; CDR3 length: 15; V gene: TRBV5-5; J gene: TRBJ2-5
CDR3 protein: CASSPGGPDTEAFF; clone size: .; CDR3 length: 14; V gene: TRBV5-1; J gene: TRBJ1-1
CDR3 protein: CASSQGYQETQYF; clone size: .; CDR3 length: 13; V gene: TRBV18; J gene: TRBJ2-5
CDR3 protein: CATREAGQVEQYF; clone size: .; CDR3 length: 13; V gene: TRBV5-6; J gene: TRBJ2-7
CDR3 protein: CASRPGTSGRYNEQFF; clone size: .; CDR3 length: 16; V gene: TRBV7-9; J gene: TRBJ2-1
CDR3 protein: CASSADPGAAGFF; clone size: .; CDR3 length: 13; V gene: TRBV7-3; J gene: TRBJ2-1
CDR3 protein: CASSPVGQRANYEQYF; clone size: .; CDR3 length: 16; V gene: TRBV18; J gene: TRBJ2-7
CDR3 protein: CASSFFSREQYF; clone size: once; CDR3 length: 12; V gene: TRBV5-4; J gene: TRBJ2-7
CDR3 protein: CASSVTRPPRGETQYF; clone size: .; CDR3 length: 16; V gene: TRBV7-9; J gene: TRBJ2-5
CDR3 protein: CASSLPAGWLDNEQFF; clone size: .; CDR3 length: 16; V gene: TRBV7-9; J gene: TRBJ2-1
CDR3 protein: CASRETSFNEKLFF; clone size: .; CDR3 length: 14; V gene: TRBV6-6; J gene: TRBJ1-4
CDR3 protein: CAWSGLGGAETQYF; clone size: .; CDR3 length: 14; V gene: TRBV30; J gene: TRBJ2-5
CDR3 protein: CASSLYRGQETQYF; clone size: .; CDR3 length: 14; V gene: TRBV28; J gene: TRBJ2-5
CDR3 protein: CASGLGRGDGYTF; clone size: .; CDR3 length: 13; V gene: TRBV12-5; J gene: TRBJ1-2
CDR3 protein: CASGLAGTDEQFF; clone size: once; CDR3 length: 13; V gene: TRBV27; J gene: TRBJ2-1
CDR3 protein: CASSEISGAYNEQFF; clone size: .; CDR3 length: 15; V gene: TRBV6-1; J gene: TRBJ2-1
CDR3 protein: CASSRAEGYEQYF; clone size: .; CDR3 length: 13; V gene: TRBV7-6; J gene: TRBJ2-7